This TCR beta chain was retrieved from a study of blood T cell repertoires in COVID-19. In the study overall: The analysed material was cDNA or gDNA that came from T cells, B-cell-depleted T cells, or PBMCs.

The germline V gene has CDR1 GTSNPN and CDR2 SVGIG (reference sequence). V was clipped by 4 bases and J by 1 base; unmatched bases: 4. The CDR3 loop spans 14 amino acids. Source study methods: Amplification from reference gene primers served as the basis for estimated nucleated cell counts. Libraries were prepared by immunoSEQ multiplex PCR; TCRdb keeps only in-frame clonotypes and omits some of them. V and J calls and clone size are as listed in that table; D and trimming were resolved from the DNA. The table shows approximately 450,000 clones, with approximately 90% occurring only once. Material: peripheral blood. This receptor was obtained from a woman aged 30 to 39 with acute or convalescent COVID-19. The V gene is TRBV30, the J gene TRBJ2-1; TRBD1 matches at 7 bases. CDR3 region: CAWKKGASYNEQFF. The CDR3 DNA is TGTGCCTGGAAGAAGGGGGCTTCCTACAATGAGCAGTTCTTC.